The 24 T cell receptor beta chains listed next were all sequenced from one sample in a study of T cell repertoires in cytomegalovirus infection. TCRdb re-derived calls from the reads in MiXCR, one entry per CDR3 protein. Of about 150,000 distinct CDR3 sequences listed, 32% are singletons. These TCRs' antigens remain unknown. This material consisted of CD8+ T cells from cultured PBMCs, taken from culture after CMV antigen stimulation. The receptor set was obtained from a human donor in good health (CMV status not recorded). Some clones in this sample may be carry-over from other donors' samples.

The J gene is TRBJ2-2, the V gene TRBV7-6, with 10 bases fitting TRBD2. After removal of 3 bases from V and 2 bases from J, the junction contained 6 bases not matched to a gene. This CDR3 is built from 17 residues. Germline CDR1 SGHVS, CDR2 FNYEAQ. The CDR3 loop reads CASSLPSGGHNTGELFF. CDR3 nucleotides: TGTGCCAGCAGCTTGCCTAGCGGGGGCCATAACACCGGGGAGCTGTTTTTT.

The chain combines TRBV19 with TRBJ2-7, with D possibly matching TRBD1 (6 bases). Germline CDR1 is LNHDA and CDR2 is SQIVND (reference sequence). The CDR3 extends over 14 amino acids. Trimming stripped 5 bases from V and 2 bases from J, with 13 bases between. CDR3 nucleotides: TGTGCCAGTAGTTGGGGGACAAAGACCTACGAGCAGTACTTC. This sequence encodes CASSWGTKTYEQYF.

This clonotype was recorded a few times. This chain connects TRBV15 to TRBJ1-1, with 7 positions matching TRBD1. J was trimmed by 0 bases and V by 3 bases; bases with no gene match: 10. The CDR3 loop spans 17 amino acids. From germline, CDR1 is LNHNV and CDR2 YYDKDF (reference sequence). The CDR3, as DNA: TGTGCCACCAGCAGCACACTTACAGGGGCCCTGAACACTGAAGCTTTCTTT. This sequence encodes CATSSTLTGALNTEAFF.

The J gene is TRBJ1-1, the V gene TRBV2, with D maybe TRBD1 (6 bases). Trimming took 6 bases from V and 4 from J, leaving 15 bases between them. The CDR3 length is 14 residues. The germline CDR1 and CDR2 sequences are SNHLY and FYNNEI. The CDR3 here is CASRAGATGTEAFF. In nucleotides, the CDR3 is TGTGCCAGCAGGGCGGGGGCCACAGGCACTGAAGCTTTCTTT.

This clonotype was detected a few times. The genes are TRBV12-3 or TRBV12-4 and TRBJ2-3; D possibly corresponds to TRBD2 (5 bases). The V gene lost 6 bases and the J gene lost 0 bases, with 16 bases spanning the gap. This CDR3 contains 16 residues. The CDR3 region has the DNA TGTGCCAGCAGCCCCCCTCTCTCGGGGAGCACAGATACGCAGTATTTT. This translates into CASSPPLSGSTDTQYF.

The chain joins TRBV27 to TRBJ2-1; D gene unclear. CDR1 is MNHEY and CDR2 is SMNVEV in the germline V gene (reference sequence). This CDR3 has 13 residues. With 2 bases removed from V and 4 bases from J, the gap between germline ends came to 6 bases. CDR3 residues: CASSLGQYNEQFF. CDR3 sequence (DNA): TGTGCCAGCAGTTTAGGGCAGTACAATGAGCAGTTCTTC.

The chain joins TRBV11-2 to TRBJ2-7; 8 nucleotides line up with TRBD2. Germline V CDR1 and CDR2: SGHAT, FQNNGV. V lost 1 base to trimming and J lost 3 bases; unmatched junction nucleotides: 8. This CDR3 is 16 amino acids long. Here the CDR3 DNA reads TGTGCCAGCAGCTTAGGTCCAGCGGGAGCTTTCTACGAGCAGTACTTC. It translates to CASSLGPAGAFYEQYF.

V is TRBV7-6 and J is TRBJ2-3; D is unclear. The CDR3 runs to 13 residues. CDR1 is SGHVS, CDR2 FNYEAQ, per germline. The V end was cut by 5 bases, the J end by 1 base, with 7 bases between. The CDR3 DNA reads TGTGCCAGCAGCGGATCGGGCACAGATACGCAGTATTTT. Protein: CASSGSGTDTQYF.

The sample holds a few counts of this clonotype. The genes are TRBV5-1 and TRBJ1-1; TRBD1 agrees at 11 bases. V lost 4 bases to trimming and J lost 5 bases; unmatched junction nucleotides: 10. This CDR3 is 16 amino acids long. Germline CDR1 and CDR2: SGHRS and YFSETQ. Here the CDR3 reads CASSLGQGVSGTEAFF. The DNA for the CDR3 is TGCGCCAGCAGCCTGGGACAGGGGGTAAGTGGAACTGAAGCTTTCTTT.

This clonotype was observed at least ten times. V gene TRBV7-6 combines with J gene TRBJ2-2, with 7 bases fitting TRBD2. Germline assignment: CDR1 SGHVS and CDR2 FNYEAQ. Trimming at V came to 1 base and at J to 1 base, leaving 3 bases not matched to a gene. The CDR3 has 16 residues. The CDR3 sequence is CASSLVLAGNTGELFF. The CDR3 DNA reads as TGTGCCAGCAGCTTAGTGTTAGCGGGGAACACCGGGGAGCTGTTTTTT.

V is TRBV6-5 and J is TRBJ2-2, with D unresolved. The CDR3 totals 15 residues. Germline V lookup: CDR1 MNHEY, CDR2 SVGAGI. The V end was cut by 5 bases, the J end by 4 bases, with 14 bases between. CDR3 amino acids: CASSPKGIITGELFF. The CDR3 region has the DNA TGTGCCAGCAGTCCGAAAGGGATAATCACCGGGGAGCTGTTTTTT.

V gene TRBV29-1 combines with J gene TRBJ2-2; the D is unclear. Germline-derived CDR1 and CDR2 are SQVTM and ANQGSEA. V lost 7 bases, J lost 2 bases, and 14 bases lay in between. This CDR3 comprises 14 residues. CDR3 protein: CSAHRVDNTGELFF. In DNA, the CDR3 is TGCAGCGCCCATCGTGTAGATAACACCGGGGAGCTGTTTTTT.

The genes are TRBV7-2 and TRBJ2-1; the D gene is possibly TRBD1 (7 bases). The germline gives CDR1 SGHTA, CDR2 FQGNSA. V lost 8 bases and J lost 7, with 18 bases in between. The CDR3 consists of 14 residues. CDR3 protein: CASGRVQGGNEQFF. DNA for the CDR3: TGTGCCAGCGGAAGGGTGCAGGGGGGAAATGAGCAGTTCTTC.

This clonotype has at least ten counts. The genes are TRBV7-2 and TRBJ2-3; TRBD2 might be the D (6 bases). The CDR3 spans 15 residues. In germline, CDR1 is SGHTA, CDR2 FQGNSA. Trimming left V 1 base short and J 5 bases short, with 13 bases between. The CDR3 DNA follows: TGTGCCAGCAGCTTAGTCGGGGGACTTTTAGATACGCAGTATTTT. Translated: CASSLVGGLLDTQYF. The full variable domain, with the rest looked up from reference TRBV7-2 and TRBJ2-3, is GAGVSQSPSNKVTEKGKDVELRCDPISGHTALYWYRQSLGQGLEFLIYFQGNSAPDKSGLPSDRFSAERTGGSVSTLTIQRTQQEDSAVYLCASSLVGGLLDTQYFGPGTRLTVL.

This clonotype has at least ten counts. The gene calls are TRBV12-3 or TRBV12-4 and TRBJ2-3, with 9 bases aligning to TRBD1. V lost 3 bases, J lost 5 bases, and 6 bases stayed unmatched. The CDR3 extends over 15 amino acids. CDR3 in amino acids: CASSLGGQGEDTQYF. The DNA for the CDR3 is TGTGCCAGCAGTTTGGGGGGACAGGGTGAAGATACGCAGTATTTT.

J is TRBJ2-7 and V is TRBV7-2; TRBD1 is a possible D gene (5 bases). Trimming shortened V by 4 bases and J by 2 bases, and 12 bases separated the two germline ends. Germline values: CDR1 SGHTA, CDR2 FQGNSA. The CDR3 has 14 amino acids. CDR3 region: CASSSVWGTYEQYF. Here the CDR3 DNA reads TGTGCCAGCAGCTCAGTTTGGGGCACCTACGAGCAGTACTTC.

This clonotype was observed a handful of times. CDR3 protein: CASSYLGRGDHEQFF. The CDR3 nucleotides read TGTGCCAGCAGTTACTTAGGCAGGGGGGATCATGAGCAGTTCTTC. This rearrangement joins TRBV6-5 to TRBJ2-1, with D maybe TRBD1 (7 bases). Trimming cost V 1 base and J 8 bases, with 15 bases left between them. Per germline, CDR1 MNHEY and CDR2 SVGAGI. This CDR3 is built from 15 residues.

This chain connects TRBV3-1 to TRBJ2-3; the D gene is possibly TRBD1 (5 bases). V lost 1 base to trimming and J lost 2 bases, with 19 bases between them. The CDR3 consists of 18 residues. Germline V gives CDR1 LGHDT, CDR2 YNNKEL (reference sequence). CDR3 in DNA: TGTGCCAGCAGCCAAGGGTCTTTGTGGACATCGACCACAGATACGCAGTATTTT. It is translated as CASSQGSLWTSTTDTQYF.

This clonotype has ten or more counts. Germline and junction disagree at one end, which may indicate a read error. The chain uses TRBV12-3 or TRBV12-4 and TRBJ1-1, with D possibly matching TRBD1 (6 bases). CDR3 length: 15 amino acids. As DNA, the CDR3 is TGTGCCAGCAGTCTAGCGGGCGCAGGGGTAACCGAAGCTTTCTTT. Its translation is CASSLAGAGVTEAFF.

This clonotype was recorded once. The J gene is TRBJ2-2, the V gene TRBV6-5, with a possible D match to TRBD1 (6 bases). V shed 7 bases and J shed 3 bases, with 15 bases lying between them. From germline, CDR1 is MNHEY and CDR2 SVGAGI. CDR3 length: 15 residues. The CDR3 DNA reads TGTGCCAGCACCCCCCTCTCAGGGGACACCGGGGAGCTGTTTTTT. Translated: CASTPLSGDTGELFF.

By sample share, this clonotype is medium-sized. The V and J genes are TRBV12-3 or TRBV12-4 and TRBJ1-5; possibly TRBD1 for D (6 bases). The CDR3 has 16 amino acids. The V end lost 2 bases, the J end lost 6 bases, and 17 bases lay between the germline ends. The CDR3 DNA reads as TGTGCCAGCAGTTTAAGCAGGGGACCCCTCGGTCAGCCCCAGCATTTT. Protein product: CASSLSRGPLGQPQHF.

A remark on this clonotype: A much larger clone differs from this one at a single base, so this may be a read error. The V gene is TRBV7-2, the J gene TRBJ2-7; no definite D call. The CDR3 covers 14 residues. Germline CDR1 and CDR2: SGHTA and FQGNSA. CDR3 DNA: TGTGCCAGCAGCTTAGCGGGTGTCTCCTACAAGCAGTACTTC. This translates into CASSLAGVSYKQYF. Using reference TRBV7-2 and TRBJ2-7 for the parts outside the CDR3, the full variable domain is GAGVSQSPSNKVTEKGKDVELRCDPISGHTALYWYRQSLGQGLEFLIYFQGNSAPDKSGLPSDRFSAERTGGSVSTLTIQRTQQEDSAVYLCASSLAGVSYKQYFGPGTRLTVT.

Many counts were recorded for this clonotype. V usage is TRBV28 and J usage is TRBJ2-7; 9 bases are shared with TRBD2. The CDR3 is 15 amino acids. CDR1 and CDR2 (germline): MDHEN, SYDVKM. V trimming: 2 bases; J trimming: 4 bases; junction bases outside the gene matches: 6. In DNA form, the CDR3 reads TGTGCCAGCAGTTTAGGAGCGGGGGGAGAATACGAGCAGTACTTC. Its translation: CASSLGAGGEYEQYF.

This clonotype has a count of ten or more. The V call is TRBV28, the J call TRBJ2-3; TRBD1 matches 9 bases. Germline V gene sequence: CDR1 MDHEN, CDR2 SYDVKM. CDR3 length: 15 amino acids. The junction had 7 bases not matched to a gene; V was cut back by 3 bases and J by 6 bases. In DNA, the CDR3 is TGTGCCAGCAGTTTCGCCGGGACAGGGAGGGATACGCAGTATTTT. It specifies CASSFAGTGRDTQYF.